This T cell receptor beta chain was recorded in a study of PD-1 blockade in classical Hodgkin lymphoma. On the study more broadly: Patients were treated with nivolumab at 3 mg/kg, and this was given intravenously every 2 weeks.

Every patient experienced relapse after autologous stem cell transplantation, and brentuximab vedotin exposure varied. Responses achieved at best were complete response, partial response or progressive disease. Germline-derived CDR1 and CDR2 are SGHVS and FQNEAQ. Trimming took 1 base from V and 7 from J; bases not matched to a gene: 12. CDR3 length: 17 amino acids. Sequencing used immunoSEQ multiplex PCR; TCRdb keeps in-frame clones, though not all of them. This sample has about 94,000 clones; 89% occur once, and the top ten carry approximately 12%. Study-wide results and caveats: By C4D1, diversity of CD4+ TCRs had risen significantly, whereas that of CD8+ TCRs had not. Although disease activity or prior therapy may be involved, causes of the repertoire differences remain undefined.

A note on this clone: Its antigen remains unidentified.

This receptor was obtained from a human donor with classical Hodgkin lymphoma. V is TRBV7-8 and J is TRBJ1-4, with 7 bases that match TRBD1. The sequenced sample was peripheral blood mononuclear cells (PBMCs), obtained before the second cycle of nivolumab. CDR3 coding DNA: TGTGCCAGCAGCTTAGTCCAGAAGACAGGGATAGGTGAAAAACTGTTTTTT. It translates to CASSLVQKTGIGEKLFF.